A single T cell receptor (beta chain) is shown here with its context. The table lists this clone with a few counts. Its recognized antigen is unknown. No base quality values were provided; no much bigger clone lies one nucleotide off. Enrolling through a virtual design, the prospective study's participants ranged in age from roughly 18 to 89 years and lived across roughly 24 United States geographic areas. Cohort assignment in the prospective study relied on participant-reported clinical history from a screening survey and a study questionnaire. In the prospective study, mobile phlebotomists collected whole blood, serum and a nasopharyngeal or oropharyngeal swab from each participant. Participants in the prospective study had the option to provide additional blood draws and questionnaires over an approximately 2-month period. Blood samples from the prospective study were shipped frozen or at room temperature prior to DNA extraction.

The immunoSEQ Assay, a bias-controlled multiplex PCR, was used to amplify TCRbeta CDR3 regions from genomic DNA. Per the authors' processing: The number of nucleated cells in each sample was estimated from the amplification of reference gene primers within the assay. To quantify the absolute abundance of each unique TCRbeta CDR3 rearrangement, sequence reads were collapsed and filtered. Productive Simpson clonality was computed per sample as the square root of Simpson's diversity index over productive rearrangements. The source is immuneACCESS, and TCRdb retained only in-frame sequences with V and J called. Part of the clones is not carried over; for the studies checked, unresolved V genes explain less than half of this, and the remainder is unexplained. D and trimming come from the DNA, and the V and J calls and clone size come from that table. The sample includes 150,000 or so clones, with roughly 87% observed a single time. Roughly 1.2% of the sample rests with the top ten.

The data derive from a study of blood T cell repertoires in COVID-19 (dated by TCRdb to about 2020). A note on the overall study: Collaborator samples came from the United States, Italy and Spain and covered acute and convalescent phases of COVID-19. The material from the prospective study consisted of cDNA or gDNA derived from T cells, B-cell-depleted T cells, or PBMCs. Deeply sampled blood TCRbeta repertoires from subjects exposed to, actively infected with, or recovered from COVID-19 were included in the dataset. A freely available public database, intended as a resource for researchers studying the immune response to SARS-CoV-2, is where the repertoires were released. Samples came from the ongoing ImmuneRACE study (first 160 participants) plus 1,254 subjects from 6 global collaborators. Nearly every sample came with metadata listing a de-identified subject ID, COVID-19 status, age in years and sex. Where HLA class I and class II types were available, the types were taken from metadata supplied by the sample provider, not from assay-based typing.

Points the paper makes about the study in general: The quantity of clinical and demographic metadata differed by source and by participant and was supplied without curation.

Trimming at the junction amounts to 3 bases on V and 15 bases on J, and the germline ends lie 24 bases apart. The germline V gene sets CDR1 to KGHSH and CDR2 to LQKENI. The CDR3 covers 15 residues, taking in both the cysteine and the phenylalanine. Only the CDR3 DNA is retained, 45 bases long and in frame from the first base. The sequenced material came from PBMCs or T cells enriched from blood (not recorded which). This TCR came from a human donor with acute COVID-19. The donor label of this sample is uncertain. This chain joins TRBV18 to TRBJ2-1; perhaps TRBD2 is the D gene, with 5 bases matching. The CDR3 has the sequence CASSPDTRDAVRVFF. The DNA sequence follows: TGTGCCAGCTCACCCGATACACGGGATGCCGTACGCGTGTTCTTC.